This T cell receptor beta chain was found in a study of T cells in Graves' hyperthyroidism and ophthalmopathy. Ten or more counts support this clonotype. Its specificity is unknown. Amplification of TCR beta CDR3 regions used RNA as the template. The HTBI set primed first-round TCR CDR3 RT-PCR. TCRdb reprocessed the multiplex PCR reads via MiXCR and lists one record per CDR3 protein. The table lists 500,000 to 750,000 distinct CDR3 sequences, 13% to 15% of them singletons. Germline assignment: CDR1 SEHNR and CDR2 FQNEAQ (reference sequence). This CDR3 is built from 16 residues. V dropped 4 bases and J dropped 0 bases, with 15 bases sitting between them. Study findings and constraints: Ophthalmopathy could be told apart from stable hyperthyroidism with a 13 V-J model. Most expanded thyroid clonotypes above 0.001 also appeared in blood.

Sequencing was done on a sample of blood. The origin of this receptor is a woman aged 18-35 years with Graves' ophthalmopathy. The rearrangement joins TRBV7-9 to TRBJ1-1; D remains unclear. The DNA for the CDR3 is TGTGCCAGCAGCTCATACCGGGAGAAGGTGAACACTGAAGCTTTCTTT. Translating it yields CASSSYREKVNTEAFF.